The 16 T cell receptor beta chains below come from one sample, sequenced in a study of blood T cell repertoires in COVID-19. TCRdb's table, derived via immunoSEQ multiplex PCR, lists solely in-frame clones and lacks some. The sample contains under 350,000 clones, 65% to 90% of which appear only once. The sequenced sample consisted of peripheral blood. The origin of the receptors is a human donor in a cohort sampled during active COVID-19.

The chain has TRBV20-1 and TRBJ1-6; the D is unclear. The V end was cut by 3 bases, the J end by 0 bases, with 9 bases between. Germline V lookup: CDR1 DFQATT, CDR2 SNEGSKA (reference sequence). The CDR3 runs to 15 residues. This chain's CDR3 is CSASSWSSYNSPLHF. CDR3 coding DNA: TGCAGTGCTAGTAGCTGGAGCTCCTATAATTCACCCCTCCACTTT.

V is TRBV5-4 and J is TRBJ1-5; maybe TRBD1 (6 bases). The CDR3 extends over 15 amino acids. Germline assignment: CDR1 SGHNT and CDR2 YYREEE (reference sequence). Trimming removed 0 bases from V and 4 bases from J, with 11 bases in between. The CDR3 sequence: CASSLGRQGNQPQHF. The CDR3 nucleotides read TGTGCCAGCAGCTTGGGGAGGCAGGGGAATCAGCCCCAGCATTTT.

The gene calls are TRBV24-1 and TRBJ2-7, with D unresolved. This CDR3 is built from 13 residues. V lost 6 bases and J lost 0, with 8 bases in between. CDR1 and CDR2 from the germline V gene are KGHDR and SFDVKD. The CDR3 DNA sequence: TGTGCCACCAGTCACCCCAGCTCCTACGAGCAGTACTTC. It encodes CATSHPSSYEQYF.

This clone was recorded once. This sequence joins TRBV2 and TRBJ1-2; 7 bases agree with TRBD1. The CDR3 runs to 13 residues. Per the germline V gene, CDR1 is SNHLY and CDR2 is FYNNEI. Trimming at V came to 7 bases and at J to 3 bases, leaving 5 bases not matched to a gene. The CDR3 sequence: CASNPDRDYGYTF. The CDR3 coding sequence is TGTGCCAGCAATCCCGACAGGGACTATGGCTACACCTTC.

This clone was seen a few times. V and J are TRBV4-2 and TRBJ1-5; 7 nucleotides match TRBD1. CDR1 and CDR2 from the germline V gene are LGHNA and YNFKEQ. This CDR3 spans 15 amino acids. V shed 4 bases and J 1 base; nucleotides not matched to a gene: 4. The CDR3 spells CASSRSTGSNQPQHF. CDR3 nucleotide sequence: TGTGCCAGCAGCCGGTCGACAGGGAGCAATCAGCCCCAGCATTTT.

V is TRBV11-3 and J is TRBJ1-1; D is possibly TRBD1 (5 bases). In germline, CDR1 is SGHNT, CDR2 YENEEA. Trimming left V 0 bases short and J 8 bases short, with 10 bases between. There are 13 residues in the CDR3. The CDR3 sequence is CASSLDREEEAFF. CDR3 in DNA: TGTGCCAGCAGCTTAGACAGGGAGGAGGAAGCTTTCTTT.

Notes on this clone: A junction boundary mismatches the germline segment, possibly from a read error. The V gene is TRBV19, the J gene TRBJ1-5, with 11 bases identical to TRBD1. The germline gives CDR1 LNHDA, CDR2 SQIVND (reference sequence). The length of the CDR3 is 12 residues. DNA for the CDR3: TGTGCCAGTAGTTTGTGGACAGGGGGCTTGAATTTT. Amino acids: CASSLWTGGLNF.

The DNA for the CDR3 is TGTGCCAGTAGTATCCTCGGGCAGGGGGCGCGACAGCCCCAGCATTTT. Protein sequence: CASSILGQGARQPQHF. The rearrangement links TRBV19 to TRBJ1-5; 8 bases match TRBD1. V dropped 3 bases and J dropped 7; count of bases not matched to a gene: 11. The germline V gene has CDR1 LNHDA and CDR2 SQIVND (reference sequence). The CDR3 sequence is 16 residues long.

The sample holds one count of this clone. The chain employs TRBV3-1 (or the pseudogene TRBV3-2) and TRBJ2-3; D is uncertain. The CDR3 is made up of 15 amino acids. Germline V gene data show CDR1 as LGHDT and CDR2 as YNNKEL (reference sequence). Trimming pared 7 bases from V and 2 bases from J, leaving 16 bases between. CDR3 loop: CASKQTQLPTDTQYF. CDR3 nucleotide sequence: TGTGCCAGCAAACAGACCCAATTACCCACAGATACGCAGTATTTT.

This clone occurred once. The chain joins TRBV10-3 to TRBJ2-5; D perhaps matches TRBD2 (6 bases). The CDR3 runs 14 residues. Deletions cut 7 bases from V and 5 bases from J, with 17 bases between. Germline V gene data show CDR1 as ENHRY and CDR2 as SYGVKD. CDR3 coding DNA: TGTGCCATCAAATCTGGGGAGGTGGAGGAGACCCAGTACTTC. This codes for CAIKSGEVEETQYF.

CDR3 DNA sequence: TGCAGTGCTAGTAGCCGGGACAGAGCTTTCTACGAGCAGTACTTC. Its protein product is CSASSRDRAFYEQYF. The V gene is TRBV20-1, the J gene TRBJ2-7; 7 bases align to TRBD1. The CDR3 consists of 15 residues. The germline V gene has CDR1 DFQATT and CDR2 SNEGSKA (reference sequence). Trimming removed 3 bases from V and 3 bases from J; junction bases left unmatched: 11.

This rearrangement joins TRBV3-1 (or the pseudogene TRBV3-2) to TRBJ1-3; 7 positions agree with TRBD1. The CDR3 contains 15 residues. V trimming: 3 bases; J trimming: 3 bases; junction bases outside the gene matches: 5. Germline CDR1 LGHDT, CDR2 YNNKEL (reference sequence). CDR3 sequence reads: CASSHRGGSGNTIYF. The DNA of the CDR3 is TGTGCCAGCAGCCACCGAGGGGGCAGTGGAAACACCATATATTTT.

This clone was detected only once. This chain joins TRBV27 and TRBJ2-2; 7 bases line up with TRBD1. The V segment lost 2 bases and the J segment 0 bases; nucleotides outside the gene matches: 6. CDR3 length: 17 amino acids. Per germline, CDR1 MNHEY and CDR2 SMNVEV (reference sequence). As DNA, the CDR3 is TGTGCCAGCAGTTTAATCGGGACAGATGCGAACACCGGGGAGCTGTTTTTT. Translating gives CASSLIGTDANTGELFF.

The chain combines TRBV5-1 with TRBJ2-7; TRBD1 agrees at 10 bases. The CDR3 sequence is 17 residues long. V shed 1 base and J 4 bases; nucleotides not matched to a gene: 11. Germline V lookup: CDR1 SGHRS, CDR2 YFSETQ. As DNA, the CDR3 is TGCGCCAGCAGCTTGAAAACCCCCGGGACAGGGGATTACGAGCAGTACTTC. This translates into CASSLKTPGTGDYEQYF.

The gene calls are TRBV7-3 and TRBJ2-5, with D perhaps matching TRBD2 (5 bases). This CDR3 has 13 amino acids. CDR1 is SGHTA and CDR2 is FQGTGA in the germline V gene. Trimming removed 3 bases at V and 5 bases at J, with 10 bases between. The CDR3 sequence is CASSFIPGETQYF. In DNA form, the CDR3 reads TGTGCCAGCAGCTTCATACCGGGGGAGACCCAGTACTTC. Full variable domain (missing parts from reference TRBV7-3 and TRBJ2-5): GAGVSQTPSNKVTEKGKYVELRCDPISGHTALYWYRQSLGQGPEFLIYFQGTGAADDSGLPNDRFFAVRPEGSVSTLKIQRTERGDSAVYLCASSFIPGETQYFGPGTRLLVL.

The rearrangement links TRBV2 to TRBJ1-5; 10 bases are a match to TRBD1. CDR1 SNHLY and CDR2 FYNNEI come from the germline V gene. The CDR3 is made up of 15 amino acids. After removal of 6 bases from V and 4 bases from J, the junction contained 6 bases not matched to a gene. The CDR3 DNA is TGTGCCAGCAGGGGGCGGACAGGGGGGAATCAGCCCCAGCATTTT. It specifies CASRGRTGGNQPQHF.